This TCR beta chain derives from a study of blood T cells in healthy people across ages. The study's findings and limits: Estimates of total diversity, which came from one million sequenced T cells, were considered to be underestimates. Measured against age, TCR beta diversity per million T cells decreased in a roughly linear manner.

The CDR3 is 15 amino acids. Germline lookup yields CDR1 MDHEN and CDR2 SYDVKM. The junction had 4 bases not matched to a gene; V was cut back by 4 bases and J by 2 bases. Regarding this clonotype: Its target is unknown.

Combining a sample-barcoded 5' primer with a J-beta primer mix, a second PCR ran for 7 to 11 cycles. Paired-end reads containing CDR3 totaled no fewer than 2.5 million for each sample. TCRdb reanalysed the 5' RACE reads using MiXCR and keeps one entry per CDR3 protein. The table includes over 1,200,000 distinct CDR3 sequences, almost 60% detected once. The sequenced sample was blood. The receptor comes from a man between 18 and 35 years old in good health. The chain employs TRBV28 and TRBJ2-7; the match to TRBD2 covers 11 bases. CDR3 sequence reads: CASSSRLAGPYEQYF. CDR3 coding DNA: TGTGCCAGCAGTTCTCGACTAGCGGGGCCCTACGAGCAGTACTTC.